A single sample gave rise to the 7 T cell receptor beta chains below, sequenced in a study of control samples from healthy donors and cancer patients. The method was immunoSEQ multiplex PCR; TCRdb's version includes in-frame clones alone and lacks a portion of them. The data hold about 80,000 clones, with approximately 89% observed a single time. Source material: blood. All receptors come from a man aged 45 to 65 in good health.

J is TRBJ2-2 and V is TRBV30; D may be TRBD2 (5 bases). The germline V gene encodes CDR1 GTSNPN and CDR2 SVGIG (reference sequence). Trimming took off 3 bases at V and 6 bases at J, with 14 bases between the two ends. The CDR3 is made up of 14 amino acids. The CDR3 protein is CAWSGLYLAGELFF. CDR3 nucleotide sequence: TGTGCCTGGAGCGGACTTTATCTCGCCGGGGAGCTGTTTTTT.

V gene TRBV9 combines with J gene TRBJ1-2; D is unresolved. Germline V gene lookup returns CDR1 SGDLS and CDR2 YYNGEE. With 4 bases removed from V and 3 bases from J, the gap between germline ends came to 13 bases. The CDR3 covers 14 residues. CDR3 sequence: CASSPGDKDYGYTF. In DNA, the CDR3 is TGTGCCAGCAGCCCTGGGGATAAGGACTATGGCTACACCTTC.

This chain links TRBV5-6 with TRBJ1-3; D is unresolved. The CDR3 has 15 amino acids. The V gene lost 2 bases and the J gene lost 0 bases, with 9 bases spanning the gap. Looked up from germline, CDR1 is SGHDT and CDR2 is YYEEEE. The CDR3: CASSFLDLSGNTIYF. As DNA, the CDR3 is TGTGCCAGCAGCTTTTTGGACCTCTCTGGAAACACCATATATTTT.

This chain uses TRBV19 with TRBJ1-1; no clear D gene. CDR1 and CDR2 from the germline V gene are LNHDA and SQIVND (reference sequence). The germline V and J ends were trimmed by 5 bases and 1 base, with 8 bases remaining between them. This CDR3 is built from 13 residues. The CDR3, as DNA: TGTGCCAGTAGTCGCGCCGGGAACACTGAAGCTTTCTTT. Translated, it gives CASSRAGNTEAFF.

This clone was recorded once. A read error may produce the germline difference seen at one junction end. This chain uses TRBV3-1 (or the pseudogene TRBV3-2) with TRBJ1-4; D perhaps matches TRBD1 (5 bases). Germline CDR1 and CDR2: LGHDT and YNNKEL (reference sequence). CDR3 length: 12 residues. CDR3 bases: TGTGCCAGCAGCCAAGGTCGGTCAGGGCAGATTTTT. As protein: CASSQGRSGQIF.

V is TRBV27 and J is TRBJ2-7; D may match TRBD1 or TRBD2 (6 bases each). The germline CDR1 and CDR2 sequences are MNHEY and SMNVEV (reference sequence). Trimming removed 5 bases at V and 3 bases at J, with 26 bases between. This CDR3 spans 18 amino acids. The CDR3 here is CASSGTGHGRGRYYEQYF. The CDR3 DNA reads TGTGCCAGCAGTGGAACGGGACACGGACGGGGGAGATACTACGAGCAGTACTTC.

The rearrangement links TRBV27 to TRBJ1-1; D remains unclear. CDR1 and CDR2 from the germline V gene are MNHEY and SMNVEV (reference sequence). V was clipped by 5 bases and J by 1 base, with 8 bases between them. This CDR3 spans 13 amino acids. CDR3 nucleotide sequence: TGTGCCAGCAGTACCGGGAGGAACACTGAAGCTTTCTTT. It specifies CASSTGRNTEAFF.